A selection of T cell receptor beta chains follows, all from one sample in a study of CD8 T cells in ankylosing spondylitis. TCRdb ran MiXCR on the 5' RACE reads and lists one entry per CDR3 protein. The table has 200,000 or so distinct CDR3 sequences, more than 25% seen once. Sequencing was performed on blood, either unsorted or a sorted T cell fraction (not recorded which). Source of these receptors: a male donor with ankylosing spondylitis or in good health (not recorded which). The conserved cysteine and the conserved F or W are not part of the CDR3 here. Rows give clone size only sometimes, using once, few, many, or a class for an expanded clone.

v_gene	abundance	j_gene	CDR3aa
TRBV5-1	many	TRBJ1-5	ASSLAGDGQPQH
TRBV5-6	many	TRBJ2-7	ASSVPHSYEQY
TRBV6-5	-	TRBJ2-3	ASSYPHATDTQY
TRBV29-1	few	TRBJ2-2	SVDLGRVNTGELF
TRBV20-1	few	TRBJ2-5	SARVPYQETQY
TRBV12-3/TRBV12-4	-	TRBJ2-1	ASSLGGLVSNEQF
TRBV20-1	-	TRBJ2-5	SARGGTETQY
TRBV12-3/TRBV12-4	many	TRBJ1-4	ASSTAGATNEKLF
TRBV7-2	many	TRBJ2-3	ASSWAGEPNTQY
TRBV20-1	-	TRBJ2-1	SASDRDRGTNEQF
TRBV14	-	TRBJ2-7	ASSGTSGTHVTYEQY
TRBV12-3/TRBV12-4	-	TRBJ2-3	ASSLAQGANTQY
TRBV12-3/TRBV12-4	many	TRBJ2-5	ASSLDRAQETQY
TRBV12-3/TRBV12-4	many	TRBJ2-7	ASSRLAGTSSYEQY
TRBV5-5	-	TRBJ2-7	ASSLRTGAPYEQY
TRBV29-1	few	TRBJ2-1	SVSSGPRYNEQF
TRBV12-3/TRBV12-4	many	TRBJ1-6	ASSENSPLH
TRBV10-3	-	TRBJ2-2	AIRTLNKTGELF
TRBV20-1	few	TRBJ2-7	SARDPSGRNEQY
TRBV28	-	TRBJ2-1	ASSAGRGIYNEQF
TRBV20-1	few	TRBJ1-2	SAEQGNGGYT
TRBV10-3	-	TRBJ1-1	AIRGSGQGTEAF